The sequence of this T cell receptor (beta chain) was determined in a study of OX40 agonist ivuxolimab in advanced cancers. Overall study: Therapy given before enrollment (anti-PD-1, anti-PD-L1 or anti-CTLA-4) was allowed, and 30% to 50% had some.

V was clipped by 3 bases and J by 8 bases, with 4 bases between them. The CDR3 sequence is 9 residues long. The germline V gene encodes CDR1 DFQATT and CDR2 SNEGSKA (reference sequence). This clone was detected only a few times. Exclusion applied to patients with autoimmune disease history or systemic immunosuppression. Profiling relied on immunoSEQ multiplex PCR, and the TCRdb table lists in-frame clones only, not all of them. The sample carries around 25,000 clones, 84% recorded once. The material was CD4+ or CD8+ T cells sorted from blood, obtained in a trial of the OX40 agonist ivuxolimab. The chain links TRBV20-1 to TRBJ1-2; no clear D. The source of this sequence is an adult with an advanced solid tumor such as melanoma, head and neck, liver or kidney cancer. CDR3 protein: CSARRGYTF. Written as DNA, the CDR3 is TGCAGTGCTAGGAGGGGCTACACCTTC.